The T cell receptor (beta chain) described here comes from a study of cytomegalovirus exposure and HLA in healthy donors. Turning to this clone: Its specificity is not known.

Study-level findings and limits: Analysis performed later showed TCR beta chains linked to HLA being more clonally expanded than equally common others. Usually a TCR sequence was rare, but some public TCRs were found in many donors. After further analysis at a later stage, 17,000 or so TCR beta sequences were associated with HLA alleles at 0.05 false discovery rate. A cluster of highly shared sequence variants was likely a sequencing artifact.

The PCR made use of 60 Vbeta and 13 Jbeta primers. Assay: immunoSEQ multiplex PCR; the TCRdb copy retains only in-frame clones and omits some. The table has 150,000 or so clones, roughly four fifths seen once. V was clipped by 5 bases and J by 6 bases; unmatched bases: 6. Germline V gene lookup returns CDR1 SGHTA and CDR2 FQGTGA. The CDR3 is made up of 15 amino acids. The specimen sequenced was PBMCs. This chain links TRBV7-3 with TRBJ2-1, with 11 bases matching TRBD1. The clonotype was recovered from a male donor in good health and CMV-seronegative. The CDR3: CASSPGTGGVNEQFF. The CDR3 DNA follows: TGTGCCAGCAGCCCCGGGACAGGGGGGGTCAATGAGCAGTTCTTC.